This T cell receptor beta chain was found in a study of blood T cell repertoires in COVID-19. Study overall: Whether acute or convalescent, the COVID-19 samples came from the United States, Italy and Spain. Sources were T cells, B-cell-depleted T cells, or PBMCs; the material itself was cDNA or gDNA.

The repertoire was sequenced with immunoSEQ multiplex PCR; TCRdb's copy has only in-frame clones and lacks some. Found here are under 300,000 clones, more than 70% of them singletons; the top ten hold 0.99%. After removal of 0 bases from V and 4 bases from J, the junction contained 2 bases not matched to a gene. This CDR3 has 15 residues. Germline loops: CDR1 LGHNA, CDR2 YSLEER. The specimen sequenced was peripheral blood. The TCR was taken from a middle-aged woman who had recovered from COVID-19. The V gene is TRBV4-3, the J gene TRBJ2-2; 7 nucleotides agree with TRBD2. CDR3 loop: CASSQDWGGTGELFF. The CDR3 coding sequence is TGCGCCAGCAGCCAAGATTGGGGGGGCACCGGGGAGCTGTTTTTT.